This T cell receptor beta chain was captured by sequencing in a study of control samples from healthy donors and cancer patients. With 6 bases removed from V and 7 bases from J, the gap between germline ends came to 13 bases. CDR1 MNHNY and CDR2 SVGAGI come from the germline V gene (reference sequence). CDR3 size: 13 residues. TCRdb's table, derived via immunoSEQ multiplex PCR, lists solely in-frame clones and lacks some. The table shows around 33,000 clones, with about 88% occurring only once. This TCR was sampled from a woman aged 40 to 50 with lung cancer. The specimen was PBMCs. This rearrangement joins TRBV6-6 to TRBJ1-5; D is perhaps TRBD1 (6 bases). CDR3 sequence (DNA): TGTGCCAGCAGCGAACAGGGATTGCAGCCCCAGCATTTT. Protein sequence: CASSEQGLQPQHF.